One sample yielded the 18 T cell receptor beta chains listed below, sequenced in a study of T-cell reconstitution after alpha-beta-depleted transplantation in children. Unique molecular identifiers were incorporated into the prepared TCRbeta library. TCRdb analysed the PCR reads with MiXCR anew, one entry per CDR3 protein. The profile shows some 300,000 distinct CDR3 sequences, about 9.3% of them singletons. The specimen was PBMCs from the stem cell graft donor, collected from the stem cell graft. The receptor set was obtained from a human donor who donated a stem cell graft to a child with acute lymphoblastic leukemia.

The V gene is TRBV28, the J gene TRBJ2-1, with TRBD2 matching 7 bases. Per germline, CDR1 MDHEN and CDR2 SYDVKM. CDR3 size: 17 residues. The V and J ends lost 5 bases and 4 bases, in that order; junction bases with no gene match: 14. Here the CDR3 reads CASSPTKGTTFYNEQFF. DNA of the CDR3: TGTGCCAGCAGTCCAACAAAAGGGACTACGTTTTACAATGAGCAGTTCTTC.

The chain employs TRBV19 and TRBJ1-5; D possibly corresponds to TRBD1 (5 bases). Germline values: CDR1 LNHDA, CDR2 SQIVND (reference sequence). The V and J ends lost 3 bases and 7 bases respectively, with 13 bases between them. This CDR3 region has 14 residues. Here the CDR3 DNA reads TGTGCCAGTAGTATTAGTGACAGCCTACAGCCCCAGCATTTT. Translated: CASSISDSLQPQHF.

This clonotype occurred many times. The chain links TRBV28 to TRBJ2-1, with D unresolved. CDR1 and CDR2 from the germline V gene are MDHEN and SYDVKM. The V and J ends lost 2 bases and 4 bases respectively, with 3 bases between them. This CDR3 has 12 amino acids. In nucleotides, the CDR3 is TGTGCCAGCAGTTTACGATACAATGAGCAGTTCTTC. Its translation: CASSLRYNEQFF.

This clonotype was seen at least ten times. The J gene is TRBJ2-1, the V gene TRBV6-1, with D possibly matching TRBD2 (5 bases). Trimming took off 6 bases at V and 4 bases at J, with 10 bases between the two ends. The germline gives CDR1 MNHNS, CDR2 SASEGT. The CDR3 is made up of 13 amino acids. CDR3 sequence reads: CASSPRGYNEQFF. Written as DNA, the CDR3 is TGTGCCAGCAGCCCTCGCGGGTACAATGAGCAGTTCTTC.

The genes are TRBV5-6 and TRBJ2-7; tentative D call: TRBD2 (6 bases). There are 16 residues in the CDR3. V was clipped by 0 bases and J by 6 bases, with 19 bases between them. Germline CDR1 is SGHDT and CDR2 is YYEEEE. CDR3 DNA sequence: TGTGCCAGCAGCTTGGTCTTCGGCGGGAAAGGTTCCGAGCAGTACTTC. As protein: CASSLVFGGKGSEQYF.

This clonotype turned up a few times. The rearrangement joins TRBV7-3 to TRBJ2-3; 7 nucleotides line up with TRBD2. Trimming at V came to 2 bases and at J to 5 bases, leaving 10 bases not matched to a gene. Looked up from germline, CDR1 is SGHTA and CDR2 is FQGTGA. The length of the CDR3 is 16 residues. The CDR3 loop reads CASSLGSAGVVDTQYF. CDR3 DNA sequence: TGTGCCAGCAGCTTAGGGTCCGCGGGAGTTGTAGATACGCAGTATTTT.

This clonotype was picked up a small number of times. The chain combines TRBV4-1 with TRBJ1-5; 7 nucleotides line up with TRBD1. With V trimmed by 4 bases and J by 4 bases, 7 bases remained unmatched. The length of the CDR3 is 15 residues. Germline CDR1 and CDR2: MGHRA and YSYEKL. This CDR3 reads CASSPGTVINQPQHF. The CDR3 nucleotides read TGCGCCAGCAGCCCAGGGACAGTCATAAATCAGCCCCAGCATTTT.

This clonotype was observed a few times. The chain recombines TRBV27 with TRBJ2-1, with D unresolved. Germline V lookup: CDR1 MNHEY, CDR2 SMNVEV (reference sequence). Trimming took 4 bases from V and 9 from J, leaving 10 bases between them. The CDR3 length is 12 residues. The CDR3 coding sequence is TGTGCCAGCAGTTGGCCCTTCGGTGAGCAGTTCTTC. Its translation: CASSWPFGEQFF.

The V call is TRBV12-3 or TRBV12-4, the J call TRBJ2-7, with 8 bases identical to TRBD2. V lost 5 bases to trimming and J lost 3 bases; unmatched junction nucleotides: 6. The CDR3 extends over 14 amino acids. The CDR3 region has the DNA TGTGCCAGCAGTGTTAGCGGGATTAACTACGAGCAGTACTTC. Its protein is CASSVSGINYEQYF.

CDR3 protein: CASSLFGSKQETQYF. Here the CDR3 DNA reads TGTGCCAGCAGCTTATTCGGCTCGAAGCAAGAGACCCAGTACTTC. The V and J genes are TRBV7-2 and TRBJ2-5; D unclear. The V end lost 2 bases, the J end lost 2 bases, and 12 bases lay between the germline ends. The germline V gene encodes CDR1 SGHTA and CDR2 FQGNSA. This CDR3 has 15 residues. Supplemented by reference TRBV7-2 and TRBJ2-5, the full variable domain reads GAGVSQSPSNKVTEKGKDVELRCDPISGHTALYWYRQSLGQGLEFLIYFQGNSAPDKSGLPSDRFSAERTGGSVSTLTIQRTQQEDSAVYLCASSLFGSKQETQYFGPGTRLLVL.

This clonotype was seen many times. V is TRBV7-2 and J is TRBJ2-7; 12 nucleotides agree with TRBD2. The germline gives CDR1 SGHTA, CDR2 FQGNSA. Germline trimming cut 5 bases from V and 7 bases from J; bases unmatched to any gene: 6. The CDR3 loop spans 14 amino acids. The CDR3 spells CASSPSGRVGEQYF. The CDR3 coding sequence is TGTGCCAGCAGCCCTAGCGGGAGGGTGGGGGAGCAGTACTTC.

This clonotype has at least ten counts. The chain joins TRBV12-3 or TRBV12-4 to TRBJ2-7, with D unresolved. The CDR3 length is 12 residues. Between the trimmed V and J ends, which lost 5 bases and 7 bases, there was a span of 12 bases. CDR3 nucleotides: TGTGCCAGCAGTGAGACCCGCTGGGAGCAGTACTTC. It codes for CASSETRWEQYF.

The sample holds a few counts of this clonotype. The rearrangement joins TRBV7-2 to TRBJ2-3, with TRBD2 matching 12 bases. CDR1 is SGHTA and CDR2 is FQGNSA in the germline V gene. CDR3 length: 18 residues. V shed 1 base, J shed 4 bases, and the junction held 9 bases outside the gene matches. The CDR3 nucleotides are TGTGCCAGCAGCTTAGGGCCCCGGACTAGCGGGAATCCAGATACGCAGTATTTT. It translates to CASSLGPRTSGNPDTQYF. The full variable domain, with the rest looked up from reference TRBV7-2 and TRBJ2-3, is GAGVSQSPSNKVTEKGKDVELRCDPISGHTALYWYRQSLGQGLEFLIYFQGNSAPDKSGLPSDRFSAERTGGSVSTLTIQRTQQEDSAVYLCASSLGPRTSGNPDTQYFGPGTRLTVL.

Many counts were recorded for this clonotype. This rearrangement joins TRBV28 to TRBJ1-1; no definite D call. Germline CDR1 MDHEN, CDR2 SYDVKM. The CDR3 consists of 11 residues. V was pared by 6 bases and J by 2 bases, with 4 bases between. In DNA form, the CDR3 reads TGTGCCAGCAGCCCCAACACTGAAGCTTTCTTT. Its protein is CASSPNTEAFF.

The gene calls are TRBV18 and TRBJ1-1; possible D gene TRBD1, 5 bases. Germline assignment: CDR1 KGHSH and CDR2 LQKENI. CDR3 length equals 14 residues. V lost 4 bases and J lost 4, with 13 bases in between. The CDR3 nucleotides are TGTGCCAGCTCACAGGGGATGGAGGGCACTGAAGCTTTCTTT. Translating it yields CASSQGMEGTEAFF.

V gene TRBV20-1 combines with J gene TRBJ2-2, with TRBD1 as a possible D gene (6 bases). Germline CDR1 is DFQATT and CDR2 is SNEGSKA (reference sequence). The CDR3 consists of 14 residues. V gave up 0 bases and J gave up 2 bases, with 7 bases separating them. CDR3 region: CSAREGGNTGELFF. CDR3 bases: TGCAGTGCTAGAGAAGGGGGTAACACCGGGGAGCTGTTTTTT.

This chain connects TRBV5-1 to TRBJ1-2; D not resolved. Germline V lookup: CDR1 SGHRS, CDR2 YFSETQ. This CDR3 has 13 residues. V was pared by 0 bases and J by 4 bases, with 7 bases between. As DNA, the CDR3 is TGCGCCAGCAGCTTGGACCCGTTCTATGGCTACACCTTC. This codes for CASSLDPFYGYTF.

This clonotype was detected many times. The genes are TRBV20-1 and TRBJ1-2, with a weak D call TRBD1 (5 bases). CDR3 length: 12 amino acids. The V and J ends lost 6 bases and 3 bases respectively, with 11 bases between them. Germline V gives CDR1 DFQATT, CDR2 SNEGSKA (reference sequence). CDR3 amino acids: CSALDKDYGYTF. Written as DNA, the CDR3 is TGCAGTGCCTTGGACAAAGACTATGGCTACACCTTC.